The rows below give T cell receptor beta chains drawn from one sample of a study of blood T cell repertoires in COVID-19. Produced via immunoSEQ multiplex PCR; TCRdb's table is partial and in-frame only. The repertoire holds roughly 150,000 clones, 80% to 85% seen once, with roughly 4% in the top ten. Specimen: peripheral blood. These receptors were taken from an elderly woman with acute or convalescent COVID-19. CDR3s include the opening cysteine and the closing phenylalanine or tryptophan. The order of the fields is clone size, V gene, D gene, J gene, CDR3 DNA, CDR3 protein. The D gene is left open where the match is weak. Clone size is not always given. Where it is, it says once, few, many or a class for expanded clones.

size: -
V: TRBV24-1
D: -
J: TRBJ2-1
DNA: TGTGCCACCAGTGATTGGGGGCATGTGGAGCAGTTCTTC
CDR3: CATSDWGHVEQFF

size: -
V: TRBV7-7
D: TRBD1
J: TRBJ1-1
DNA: TGTGCCAGCAGGGAGCTCGGACAGGAATCTATGAACACTGAAGCTTTCTTT
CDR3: CASRELGQESMNTEAFF

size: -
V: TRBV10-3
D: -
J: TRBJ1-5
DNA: TGTGCCATCTCAGAGGGTGGGCAGCGTTATCCGCCCCAGCATTTT
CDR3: CAISEGGQRYPPQHF

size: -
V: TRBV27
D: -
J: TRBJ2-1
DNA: TGTGCCAGCAGTTTAATCGGGAGTGAGCAGTTCTTC
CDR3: CASSLIGSEQFF

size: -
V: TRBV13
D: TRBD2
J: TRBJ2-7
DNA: TGTGCCAGCAGCTTAGTTGGACTAGCGGGAGGGTCCTACGAGCAGTACTTC
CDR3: CASSLVGLAGGSYEQYF

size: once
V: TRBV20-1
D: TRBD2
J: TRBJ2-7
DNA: TGCAGTGCTAGTGCGGCTAGCGGTAAGCAGTACTTC
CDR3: CSASAASGKQYF

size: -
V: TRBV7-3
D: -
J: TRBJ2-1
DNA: TGTGCCAGCAGCCCTGGAGGGCCGGGGCAGTTCTTC
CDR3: CASSPGGPGQFF

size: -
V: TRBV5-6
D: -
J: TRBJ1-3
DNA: TGTGCCAGCAGCTTACAGCTTTCTGGAAACACCATATATTTT
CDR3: CASSLQLSGNTIYF

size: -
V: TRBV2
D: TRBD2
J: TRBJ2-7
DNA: TGTGCCAGCAGTCAGTCTCTAGCGGGAGTCGGAGAGCAGTACTTC
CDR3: CASSQSLAGVGEQYF

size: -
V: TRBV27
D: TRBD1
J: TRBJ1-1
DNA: TGTGCCAGCAGCCAAGGGGGCGCGGACACTGAAGCTTTCTTT
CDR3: CASSQGGADTEAFF

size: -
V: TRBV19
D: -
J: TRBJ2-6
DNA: TGTGCCAGTAGTATCTACGGGGGAGGAGGGGCCAACGTCCTGACTTTC
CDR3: CASSIYGGGGANVLTF

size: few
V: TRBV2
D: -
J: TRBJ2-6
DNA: TGTGCCAGCAGCCTGTTGTCAGGGGCCGGGGCCAACGTCCTGACTTTC
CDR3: CASSLLSGAGANVLTF

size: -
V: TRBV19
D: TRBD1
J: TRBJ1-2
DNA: TGTGCCAGTAGTCACGAATGGACAGGGGGCTATGGCTACACCTTC
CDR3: CASSHEWTGGYGYTF